This T cell receptor beta chain appears in the sequencing data of a study of blood T cell repertoires in COVID-19 (dated by TCRdb to 2020 to 2021). A note on the overall study: Samples from collaborators originated in the United States, Italy and Spain and spanned both the acute and convalescent phases of COVID-19. The prospective study material was composed of cDNA or gDNA derived from T cells, B-cell-depleted T cells, or PBMCs. Subjects who had been exposed to COVID-19, were actively infected with it, or had recovered from it provided the deeply sampled blood TCRbeta repertoires that made up the dataset. A freely available public database, intended as a resource for researchers studying the immune response to SARS-CoV-2, is where the repertoires were released. Samples came from the ongoing ImmuneRACE study (first 160 participants) plus 1,254 subjects from 6 global collaborators. A de-identified subject ID, COVID-19 status, age in years and sex were almost always included in the sample metadata. Where available, HLA class I and class II types were taken from metadata supplied by the sample provider and were not determined by assay-based typing.

Its CDR3 holds 11 amino acids, cysteine through phenylalanine. The entry retains the CDR3 DNA only, 33 bases that are in frame from base 1. V sheds 6 bases and J sheds 2 bases, leaving 3 bases between their ends. The paper as a whole reports these results and caveats: The amount of clinical and demographic metadata varied by source and participant and was provided uncurated.

Collaborating institutions collected whole blood in K2EDTA tubes following their own protocols. For TCRbeta analysis, collaborators shipped samples as frozen whole blood, isolated PBMCs, or DNA extracted from either of those sample types. As concerns this clone: This clone's antigen is unknown. Base qualities are not provided; no much larger clone lies one nucleotide away.

TCRbeta CDR3 regions were amplified from genomic DNA by means of the immunoSEQ Assay, a bias-controlled multiplex PCR. On the authors' methods: Nucleated cell counts per sample were estimated from amplification of reference gene primers within the assay. To quantify the absolute abundance of each unique TCRbeta CDR3 rearrangement, sequence reads were collapsed and filtered. For each sample, productive Simpson clonality was calculated as the square root of Simpson's diversity index across productive rearrangements. TCRdb re-hosts the immuneACCESS table, in-frame sequences only. Its copies lack some clones; in the studies checked, an unresolved V gene accounts for under half of them, and the cause for the rest is not known. That table gives V, J and clone size, and the DNA gave D and trimming. The sample table contains roughly 80,000 clones; only one count was recorded for roughly three quarters of them. About 16% of the sample goes to the ten largest clones.

The receptor's source is a man aged 70 or older with active or convalescent COVID-19. This chain is built from TRBV12-3 or TRBV12-4 and TRBJ2-3; no confident D gene assignment can be made. What was sequenced was peripheral blood. The DNA sequence is TGTGCCAGCAGGTACACAGATACGCAGTATTTT. This sequence encodes CASRYTDTQYF.